Below are 27 T cell receptor beta chains sequenced from a single sample in a study of T cells after yellow fever vaccination. TCRdb reprocessed the 5' RACE reads with MiXCR, giving one entry per CDR3 protein. Of roughly 330,000 distinct CDR3 sequences in the sample, around 6.8% were seen once. The starting material was PBMCs, obtained 35 to 50 days after the first yellow fever vaccination. The receptors derive from a man younger than 35 who received the YFV17D yellow fever vaccine.

The chain recombines TRBV6-5 with TRBJ2-5, with 9 bases aligning to TRBD1. The CDR3 is 16 amino acids. Per germline, CDR1 MNHEY and CDR2 SVGAGI. J was trimmed by 5 bases and V by 4 bases; bases with no gene match: 11. This CDR3 is CASSFPGQGFEETQYF. As DNA, the CDR3 is TGTGCCAGCAGTTTCCCGGGACAGGGATTCGAGGAGACCCAGTACTTC.

The chain joins TRBV5-1 to TRBJ2-2; 8 bases are a match to TRBD2. V shed 2 bases and J 1 base; nucleotides not matched to a gene: 7. This CDR3 is 17 amino acids long. The germline V gene has CDR1 SGHRS and CDR2 YFSETQ. The CDR3 here is CASSLGLAGVNTGELFF. In DNA, the CDR3 is TGCGCCAGCAGCTTAGGTCTAGCGGGTGTGAACACCGGGGAGCTGTTTTTT.

CDR3 amino acids: CASSWPGASTDTQYF. CDR3 nucleotides: TGTGCCAGCAGCTGGCCGGGGGCCAGCACAGATACGCAGTATTTT. The chain has TRBV2 and TRBJ2-3; D possibly uses TRBD1 or TRBD2 (6 bases each). Germline CDR1 and CDR2: SNHLY and FYNNEI. This CDR3 contains 15 residues. Trimming cost V 6 bases and J 0 bases, with 13 bases left between them.

V usage is TRBV20-1 and J usage is TRBJ1-4; weak D call: TRBD1 (5 bases). CDR1 and CDR2 from the germline V gene are DFQATT and SNEGSKA (reference sequence). V was pared by 0 bases and J by 4 bases, with 12 bases between. CDR3 length: 15 residues. CDR3 sequence reads: CSARDHRQFNEKLFF. The CDR3, as DNA: TGCAGTGCTAGAGATCATCGACAGTTTAATGAAAAACTGTTTTTT.

This clonotype was seen a few times. The chain joins TRBV5-4 to TRBJ2-5, with 7 bases identical to TRBD2. This CDR3 contains 14 residues. Germline V gene data show CDR1 as SGHNT and CDR2 as YYREEE (reference sequence). V shed 4 bases and J 4 bases; nucleotides not matched to a gene: 7. The DNA of the CDR3 is TGTGCCAGCAGCCGGGCGGGGGTCGGAGAGACCCAGTACTTC. Encoded protein: CASSRAGVGETQYF.

The chain joins TRBV7-3 to TRBJ2-5, with 10 bases fitting TRBD1. The germline V gene encodes CDR1 SGHTA and CDR2 FQGTGA. V shed 5 bases, J shed 3 bases, and the junction held 6 bases outside the gene matches. The CDR3 spans 15 residues. This CDR3 is CASSPTGGEKETQYF. For the CDR3, the DNA is TGTGCCAGCAGCCCGACAGGGGGCGAAAAAGAGACCCAGTACTTC.

The rearrangement joins TRBV19 to TRBJ2-1; TRBD1 might be the D (5 bases). The ends were cut back, 6 bases at V and 7 bases at J, with 19 bases in the middle. The CDR3 consists of 15 residues. Germline-derived CDR1 and CDR2 are LNHDA and SQIVND (reference sequence). The CDR3 DNA reads as TGTGCCAGTAGCCCAGAAAGGGGTTTAGGGAATGAGCAGTTCTTC. This encodes CASSPERGLGNEQFF.

At least ten counts were recorded for this clonotype. The chain combines TRBV7-3 with TRBJ2-3; D not resolved. Per the germline V gene, CDR1 is SGHTA and CDR2 is FQGTGA. Trimming stripped 3 bases from V and 6 bases from J, with 10 bases between. The CDR3 sequence is 13 residues long. CDR3 in amino acids: CASSFSGADTQYF. The CDR3 DNA is TGTGCCAGCAGCTTTTCTGGCGCGGATACGCAGTATTTT.

This clonotype turned up a few times. This chain uses TRBV5-1 with TRBJ1-4, with a weak D call TRBD1 (6 bases). V lost 6 bases and J 6 bases, leaving 15 bases between the germline ends. The CDR3 totals 14 residues. Germline V CDR1 and CDR2: SGHRS, YFSETQ. This CDR3 reads CASNEGGGDEKLFF. As DNA, the CDR3 is TGCGCCAGCAACGAAGGGGGAGGGGATGAAAAACTGTTTTTT.

About this clonotype: One junction end does not reproduce the germline sequence, and a read error may be involved. This chain connects TRBV7-7 to TRBJ2-2, with D perhaps TRBD2 (5 bases). CDR3 length equals 15 residues. Germline CDR1 reads SSHAT; CDR2 reads FNYEAQ (reference sequence). The CDR3 is CASSPSNTYTGELIF. The CDR3 region has the DNA TGTGCCAGCAGCCCATCGAACACCTACACCGGGGAGCTGATTTTT.

DNA of the CDR3: TGTGCCAGCAGCCAAGTAATACGGAACACCGGGGAGCTGTTTTTT. Its translation is CASSQVIRNTGELFF. The V gene is TRBV14, the J gene TRBJ2-2; the D is unclear. This CDR3 spans 15 amino acids. CDR1 SGHDN and CDR2 FVKESK come from the germline V gene. Trimming shortened V by 1 base and J by 1 base, and 7 bases separated the two germline ends.

This clonotype was seen ten or more times. The chain links TRBV9 to TRBJ2-2, with 7 positions matching TRBD1. V shed 3 bases and J 7 bases; nucleotides not matched to a gene: 9. The CDR3 extends over 15 amino acids. Germline CDR1 reads SGDLS; CDR2 reads YYNGEE. CDR3 residues: CASSEGTATRGELFF. In DNA, the CDR3 is TGTGCCAGCAGCGAGGGGACAGCTACTCGCGGGGAGCTGTTTTTT.

This clonotype has ten or more counts. The chain uses TRBV10-3 and TRBJ2-5, with TRBD1 identical over 8 bases. CDR1 ENHRY and CDR2 SYGVKD come from the germline V gene. CDR3 length: 17 residues. V shed 4 bases, J shed 5 bases, and the junction held 15 bases outside the gene matches. The CDR3 nucleotides are TGTGCCATCAGTGCCCTCGGCCGGACAGGGTCTACGGAGACCCAGTACTTC. Residues: CAISALGRTGSTETQYF.

This clonotype has ten or more counts. V is TRBV29-1 and J is TRBJ1-2; D is unresolved. V was trimmed by 4 bases and J by 3 bases, leaving 9 bases between them. This CDR3 contains 12 residues. Germline-derived CDR1 and CDR2 are SQVTM and ANQGSEA. The DNA of the CDR3 is TGCAGCGTTGTGTCACAAGACTATGGCTACACCTTC. Its protein is CSVVSQDYGYTF.

The chain combines TRBV5-1 with TRBJ2-1; 8 nucleotides match TRBD1. CDR3 length equals 16 residues. Looked up from germline, CDR1 is SGHRS and CDR2 is YFSETQ. J gave up 3 bases and V 4 bases, and 9 bases lay outside the gene matches. Here the CDR3 reads CASSTAGTGSYNEQFF. DNA for the CDR3: TGCGCCAGCAGCACAGCCGGGACAGGTAGCTACAATGAGCAGTTCTTC.

This clonotype was detected only a few times. The rearrangement uses TRBV29-1 and TRBJ1-2; 7 bases fit TRBD1. The CDR3 length is 12 residues. Germline CDR1 is SQVTM and CDR2 is ANQGSEA. The ends lost 1 base at V and 6 bases at J; junction bases unmatched: 2. The CDR3 DNA reads TGCAGCGTTGAAGGACAGGGAAATGGCTACACCTTC. It is translated as CSVEGQGNGYTF.

V gene TRBV7-2 combines with J gene TRBJ2-1; D may be TRBD1 or TRBD2 (6 bases each). CDR3 length: 15 amino acids. The V end lost 5 bases, the J end lost 8 bases, and 19 bases lay between the germline ends. The V gene's germline CDR1 is SGHTA and CDR2 FQGNSA. This CDR3 reads CASSLPRGQTDEQFF. The CDR3 coding sequence is TGTGCCAGCAGCCTTCCCCGGGGGCAAACGGATGAGCAGTTCTTC. The variable domain in full, with the rest retrieved from reference TRBV7-2 and TRBJ2-1, is GAGVSQSPSNKVTEKGKDVELRCDPISGHTALYWYRQSLGQGLEFLIYFQGNSAPDKSGLPSDRFSAERTGGSVSTLTIQRTQQEDSAVYLCASSLPRGQTDEQFFGPGTRLTVL.

V is TRBV4-2 and J is TRBJ1-5; D gene unclear. V lost 5 bases to trimming and J lost 1 base, with 9 bases between them. CDR3 size: 14 residues. Germline V gives CDR1 LGHNA, CDR2 YNFKEQ. CDR3 DNA sequence: TGTGCCAGCAGCGCACGGCGGAGCAATCAGCCCCAGCATTTT. Its protein is CASSARRSNQPQHF.

J is TRBJ2-2 and V is TRBV5-1; D not certain. The CDR3 runs 14 residues. Per the germline V gene, CDR1 is SGHRS and CDR2 is YFSETQ. V lost 4 bases, J lost 1 base, and 8 bases lay in between. The CDR3 DNA follows: TGCGCCAGCAGCGCCGACAAGAACACCGGGGAGCTGTTTTTT. Amino acids: CASSADKNTGELFF.

The CDR3 is CANSISNTGELFF. The CDR3 DNA is TGTGCCAACAGTATTTCGAACACCGGGGAGCTGTTTTTT. The V call is TRBV9, the J call TRBJ2-2; D call uncertain. The CDR3 runs 13 residues. V shed 9 bases and J shed 0 bases, with 9 bases lying between them. Germline CDR1 and CDR2: SGDLS and YYNGEE.

In its sample, this clonotype was seen many times. V usage is TRBV5-1 and J usage is TRBJ2-1; 14 nucleotides align to TRBD2. J gave up 8 bases and V 4 bases, and 5 bases lay outside the gene matches. The CDR3 totals 15 residues. CDR1 and CDR2 from the germline V gene are SGHRS and YFSETQ. The CDR3 DNA is TGCGCCAGCAGCCCGGGACTAGCGGGGGTGGATGAGCAGTTCTTC. Protein: CASSPGLAGVDEQFF.

CDR3 DNA sequence: TGTGCCAGCAGTTTAGCGGGCCAAGGTGGCTACACCTTC. Its protein is CASSLAGQGGYTF. The rearrangement uses TRBV12-3 or TRBV12-4 and TRBJ1-2, with D uncertain. The V end was cut by 0 bases, the J end by 7 bases, with 9 bases between. The CDR3 covers 13 residues.

This clonotype showed up just a few times. The chain combines TRBV18 with TRBJ1-5; TRBD1 might be the D (6 bases). CDR1 KGHSH and CDR2 LQKENI come from the germline V gene. This CDR3 has 15 residues. The V and J ends lost 2 bases and 6 bases respectively, with 14 bases between them. In DNA, the CDR3 is TGTGCCAGCTCACCAATACAGGGCGACGGTCAGCCCCAGCATTTT. Translating gives CASSPIQGDGQPQHF.

The sample holds many counts of this clonotype. The V gene is TRBV5-1, the J gene TRBJ2-5; the D is unclear. Germline CDR1 is SGHRS and CDR2 is YFSETQ. The ends were cut back, 4 bases at V and 4 bases at J, with 8 bases in the middle. The CDR3 is 12 residues long. The CDR3 nucleotides read TGCGCCAGCAGCCCCAGCCCAGAGACCCAGTACTTC. Translation gives CASSPSPETQYF.

This clonotype was counted a few times. The chain employs TRBV24-1 and TRBJ2-1; TRBD2 agrees at 8 bases. Trimming took 3 bases from V and 0 from J; bases not matched to a gene: 6. Germline CDR1 KGHDR, CDR2 SFDVKD. This CDR3 comprises 17 residues. The CDR3 here is CATSDPGGGLSYNEQFF. The CDR3, as DNA: TGTGCCACCAGTGATCCGGGGGGGGGGCTCTCCTACAATGAGCAGTTCTTC.

The rearrangement joins TRBV5-4 to TRBJ2-7; 8 bases fit TRBD2. After removal of 5 bases from V and 5 bases from J, the junction contained 9 bases not matched to a gene. The CDR3 is made up of 14 amino acids. Germline V gene data show CDR1 as SGHNT and CDR2 as YYREEE (reference sequence). CDR3 residues: CASSLPAGDHEQYF. In DNA, the CDR3 is TGTGCCAGCAGTCTCCCAGCGGGGGACCACGAGCAGTACTTC.

The rearrangement links TRBV4-2 to TRBJ2-2; tentative D call: TRBD2 (6 bases). The CDR3 extends over 14 amino acids. Germline CDR1 reads LGHNA; CDR2 reads YNFKEQ. The V end was cut by 6 bases, the J end by 6 bases, with 14 bases between. The CDR3 DNA reads TGTGCCAGCAGGGACCTGCGGGGCCCCGGGGAGCTGTTTTTT. Its protein product is CASRDLRGPGELFF.